This T cell receptor (beta chain) was recovered during a study of post-analysis software for immune sequencing data (dated by TCRdb to 2013 to 2016). Turning to the overall study: Disease courses on record covered relapsing-remitting, secondary progressive and progressive-relapsing multiple sclerosis, though some patients had no subtype annotation. The multiple sclerosis patient repertoires were compared with approximately 11 previously published healthy control repertoires from donors aged roughly 6 to 27 years. A subset of samples was prepared in parallel using single-end sample barcoding, then pooled and co-amplified after Illumina adapter ligation. Broader findings and caveats from the paper: The multiple sclerosis patient group was slightly younger than the control group. Significantly higher frequencies in patients than in controls were found for a handful of TRBV segments, including TRBV5-6, TRBV5-1 and TRBV20-1. Multiple sclerosis patients had significantly lower normalized Chao1 diversity than controls, a result that suggests substantial peripheral T-cell clonal expansion. Strong co-clustering of samples prepared in the same batch was shown by direct clustering with F measure, prompting a batch-effect correction.

This clonotype appeared a few times. Its antigen has not been determined. No clone much larger than this one lies a single base away; base qualities are absent. The method behind the library was PCR. Sequencing was performed on an Illumina HiSeq 2500. To reduce PCR and sequencing biases, unique molecular identifiers were incorporated into the TCR beta cDNA libraries. Per 1 to 10 million input T cells, some 500,000 cDNA molecules were obtained, such that each molecule approximated one T cell. The same protocol used for the earlier healthy control dataset was applied to prepare and sequence the patient libraries. Samples belonging to the same batch were prepared together, multiplexed and sequenced on a shared HiSeq lane. In the source study's methods: Raw barcoded reads were processed with MIGEC, and single-read molecular identifier groups were discarded before consensus assembly and CDR3 extraction. Clonotype tables were post-analysed with VDJtools, normalizing diversity by down-sampling all datasets to the smallest sample size. Repertoire overlap clustering matched CDR3 amino acid but not nucleotide sequences to correct batch-related cross-sample contamination. TCRdb reprocessed the public reads (quality trimming at Q25 with fastp, clone calling with MiXCR) and kept in-frame beta chains. Each record represents a unique CDR3 protein, reported with the most common genes and DNA among its rows. The V and J calls follow TCRdb's processing rather than the paper's. A total of about 770,000 distinct CDR3 sequences appear in this sample, 46% of them only once. Clones ranked in the top ten supply roughly 5.2% of the sample.

To demonstrate the VDJtools post-analysis software, the study profiled TCR beta repertoires from the peripheral blood of about 13 young patients with multiple sclerosis. Multiple sclerosis patients were children and adolescents aged about 6 to 17 years. The CDR3 goes from the cysteine to the phenylalanine over 13 residues. Only the CDR3 DNA stays, 39 bases, in frame from base 1. The germline V gene encodes CDR1 MNHEY and CDR2 SVGEGT. Trimming takes 7 bases from V and 2 bases from J, and the germline ends sit 12 bases apart. This receptor was identified in a girl between 10 and 17 years old with multiple sclerosis. The chain is assembled from TRBV6-2 or TRBV6-3 and TRBJ2-7; a weak D assignment points to TRBD1 (5 bases agree). The source material was blood. CDR3 region: CASKITGPYEQYF. The nucleotides are TGTGCCAGCAAGATAACAGGACCCTACGAGCAGTACTTC.